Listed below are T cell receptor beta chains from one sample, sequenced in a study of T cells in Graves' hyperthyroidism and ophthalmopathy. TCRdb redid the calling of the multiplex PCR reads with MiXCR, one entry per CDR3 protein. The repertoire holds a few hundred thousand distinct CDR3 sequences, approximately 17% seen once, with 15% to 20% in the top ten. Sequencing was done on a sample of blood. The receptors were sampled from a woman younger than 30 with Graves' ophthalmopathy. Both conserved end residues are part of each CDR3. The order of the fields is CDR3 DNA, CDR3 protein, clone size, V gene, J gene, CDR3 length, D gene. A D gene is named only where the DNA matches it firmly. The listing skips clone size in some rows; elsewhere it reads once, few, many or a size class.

DNA: TGTGCCAGCAGCTTGAGATCCCGTAGCTCTGAAGCTTTCTTT; CDR3: CASSLRSRSSEAFF; size: many; V: TRBV5-6; J: TRBJ1-1; length: 14; D: NA
DNA: TGTGCCAGCAGATCTCCGGGCGCAAATCTGCTCACTGAAGCTTTCTTT; CDR3: CASRSPGANLLTEAFF; size: many; V: TRBV28; J: TRBJ1-1; length: 16; D: NA
DNA: TGTGCCAGCAGTTACTCCCTAGCGGGAGGGGCAGATACGCAGTATTTT; CDR3: CASSYSLAGGADTQYF; size: many; V: TRBV6-5; J: TRBJ2-3; length: 16; D: TRBD2
DNA: TGTGCCAGCAAGATACAGGGGGTTTATGAAAAACTGTTTTTT; CDR3: CASKIQGVYEKLFF; size: NA; V: TRBV6-1; J: TRBJ1-4; length: 14; D: TRBD1
DNA: TGTGCCAGCAGTGAGGGGGCGGTGGGGTTTATCGGGAACACTGAAGCTTTCTTT; CDR3: CASSEGAVGFIGNTEAFF; size: few; V: TRBV6-1; J: TRBJ1-1; length: 18; D: NA
DNA: TGTGCCAGCAGCGGTGAGACAGGGTTAAAGTCCTACGAGCAGTACTTC; CDR3: CASSGETGLKSYEQYF; size: NA; V: TRBV9; J: TRBJ2-7; length: 16; D: TRBD1
DNA: TGCGCCAGCAGCTTAACGCACAGCACTAATGAAAAACTGTTTTTT; CDR3: CASSLTHSTNEKLFF; size: few; V: TRBV5-1; J: TRBJ1-4; length: 15; D: NA
DNA: TGTGCCAGCAGTCCCCAGTGGTCCGACAATCAGCCCCAGCATTTT; CDR3: CASSPQWSDNQPQHF; size: many; V: TRBV28; J: TRBJ1-5; length: 15; D: NA
DNA: TGTGCCAGCAGGACCAACATTCAGGGATCTTATGGCTACACCTTC; CDR3: CASRTNIQGSYGYTF; size: few; V: TRBV28; J: TRBJ1-2; length: 15; D: NA
DNA: TGTGCCAGCAGCCAAGATTACGGGGATTGGACCCAGTACTTC; CDR3: CASSQDYGDWTQYF; size: few; V: TRBV3-1; J: TRBJ2-5; length: 14; D: NA
DNA: TGTGCCACCAGCGGTAGTAGACTAGCGGCTAGCACAGATACGCAGTATTTT; CDR3: CATSGSRLAASTDTQYF; size: NA; V: TRBV15; J: TRBJ2-3; length: 17; D: TRBD2
DNA: TGCAGCGTGCAGGTGAATTACAATGAGCAGTTCTTC; CDR3: CSVQVNYNEQFF; size: many; V: TRBV29-1; J: TRBJ2-1; length: 12; D: NA
DNA: TGTGCCAGCAGCCCCGGGGGGATCCTCACCGGGGAGCTGTTTTTT; CDR3: CASSPGGILTGELFF; size: many; V: TRBV11-2; J: TRBJ2-2; length: 15; D: TRBD2
DNA: TGTGCCAGCAGCTTAGGGGGCGGAACTAGTGAAAAACTGTTTTTT; CDR3: CASSLGGGTSEKLFF; size: NA; V: TRBV5-5; J: TRBJ1-4; length: 15; D: TRBD1
DNA: TGTGCCAGCAACACGGGACAGGGAAACACCGGGGAGCTGTTTTTT; CDR3: CASNTGQGNTGELFF; size: few; V: TRBV3-1; J: TRBJ2-2; length: 15; D: TRBD1
DNA: TGCGCCAGCAGCTTGGACGGGTTTAGCAATCAGCCCCAGCATTTT; CDR3: CASSLDGFSNQPQHF; size: many; V: TRBV5-1; J: TRBJ1-5; length: 15; D: NA
DNA: TGTGCCAGCAGAAGGACTAGCGGTAAAGATACGCAGTATTTT; CDR3: CASRRTSGKDTQYF; size: many; V: TRBV27; J: TRBJ2-3; length: 14; D: TRBD2
DNA: TGCGCCAGCAGTGTACTAGCGGAGCTCACAGATACGCAGTATTTT; CDR3: CASSVLAELTDTQYF; size: NA; V: TRBV10-2; J: TRBJ2-3; length: 15; D: TRBD2
DNA: TGTGCCAGCTCTATGGACATGAGCTCCTATAATTCACCCCTCCACTTT; CDR3: CASSMDMSSYNSPLHF; size: few; V: TRBV18; J: TRBJ1-6; length: 16; D: NA
DNA: TGTGCCTCCAGGGCTCTGGACCATGAAAAACTGTTTTTT; CDR3: CASRALDHEKLFF; size: NA; V: TRBV27; J: TRBJ1-4; length: 13; D: NA
DNA: TGTGCCAGCACCGGGACAGGGGCCTCATCCTACAATGAGCAGTTCTTC; CDR3: CASTGTGASSYNEQFF; size: many; V: TRBV5-5; J: TRBJ2-1; length: 16; D: TRBD1
DNA: TGCGCCAGCAGCCGCACACTAGCGGGGGTTGATGAGCAGTTCTTC; CDR3: CASSRTLAGVDEQFF; size: few; V: TRBV4-1; J: TRBJ2-1; length: 15; D: TRBD2
DNA: TGTGCCAGCAGTTTAGTACAGGGAAATCAGCCCCAGCATTTT; CDR3: CASSLVQGNQPQHF; size: many; V: TRBV28; J: TRBJ1-5; length: 14; D: NA
DNA: TGTGCCAGCAGCGTAGTTCTGGGGGCCGGGGAGACTGAAGCTTTCTTT; CDR3: CASSVVLGAGETEAFF; size: NA; V: TRBV9; J: TRBJ1-1; length: 16; D: NA
DNA: TGTGCCAGCATCTCCAACACCGGGGAGCTGTTTTTT; CDR3: CASISNTGELFF; size: many; V: TRBV11-2; J: TRBJ2-2; length: 12; D: NA
DNA: TGTGCCAGCAGCTGGGACAGCGAAACTTTCTTT; CDR3: CASSWDSETFF; size: NA; V: TRBV7-9; J: TRBJ1-1; length: 11; D: TRBD1
DNA: TGTGCCAGCCAGGATCGGACTAGCGGGAGTTATGAGCAGTTCTTC; CDR3: CASQDRTSGSYEQFF; size: many; V: TRBV3-1; J: TRBJ2-1; length: 15; D: TRBD2
DNA: TGCAGTGCTAGTATAAGACAGGCCCACTCTGGGGCCAACGTCCTGACTTTC; CDR3: CSASIRQAHSGANVLTF; size: few; V: TRBV20-1; J: TRBJ2-6; length: 17; D: NA
DNA: TGTGCCACCAGTGATTTGCAACAGGGGACGCGCTACGAGCAGTACTTC; CDR3: CATSDLQQGTRYEQYF; size: many; V: TRBV24-1; J: TRBJ2-7; length: 16; D: TRBD1
DNA: TGTGCCACCCATAGCGGGGGGTCCCGGTTCTTC; CDR3: CATHSGGSRFF; size: NA; V: TRBV11-2; J: TRBJ2-1; length: 11; D: TRBD2
DNA: TGTGCCATCAGTGAGGGGACAGGAAACTATGGCTACACCTTC; CDR3: CAISEGTGNYGYTF; size: many; V: TRBV10-3; J: TRBJ1-2; length: 14; D: TRBD1
DNA: TGTGCCACCGCCGGAGCGGGACTCTACAATGAGCAGTTCTTC; CDR3: CATAGAGLYNEQFF; size: NA; V: TRBV16; J: TRBJ2-1; length: 14; D: TRBD2
DNA: TGTGCCACCAGCAGAGAAACGGTTGAAAAACTGTTTTTT; CDR3: CATSRETVEKLFF; size: few; V: TRBV15; J: TRBJ1-4; length: 13; D: NA
DNA: TGTGCCAGCGGGGACAGGGGGGTTGACGAGCAGTACTTC; CDR3: CASGDRGVDEQYF; size: many; V: TRBV2; J: TRBJ2-7; length: 13; D: TRBD1
DNA: TGTGCCAGCAGACTTACGGTTGAGAACACTGAAGCTTTCTTT; CDR3: CASRLTVENTEAFF; size: many; V: TRBV27; J: TRBJ1-1; length: 14; D: NA
DNA: TGTGCCAGCAGACCACAGGGTGACACTGAAGCTTTCTTT; CDR3: CASRPQGDTEAFF; size: many; V: TRBV27; J: TRBJ1-1; length: 13; D: NA
DNA: TGTGCCAGCTCACCACCGGGGATCCGGCCTAATGAAAAACTGTTTTTT; CDR3: CASSPPGIRPNEKLFF; size: many; V: TRBV18; J: TRBJ1-4; length: 16; D: NA